These 29 T cell receptor beta chains came from one sample sequenced in a study of persistence of HIV-infected CD4 T cells. What these receptors recognize is not known. Cells were stimulated with CMV-infected fibroblast lysates at 10 ug/mL. CD4+ T cells upregulating both CD40 ligand and CD69 were sorted as responding cells. The immunoSEQ assay was version 4, run in survey mode. Profiled with immunoSEQ multiplex PCR; TCRdb holds only in-frame clones, not every one. In the table there are 10,000 to 15,000 clones, over 60% of which are singletons. The source material was CD4+ T cells sorted from PBMCs after approximately 19-hour stimulation, sampled from a patient who received antiretroviral therapy. These receptors were taken from an adult man with HIV who was CMV-seropositive.

The gene calls are TRBV29-1 and TRBJ2-3; D may be TRBD2 (5 bases). From germline, CDR1 is SQVTM and CDR2 ANQGSEA. The CDR3 consists of 14 residues. Trimming took 1 base from V and 3 from J, leaving 11 bases between them. CDR3 DNA sequence: TGCAGCGTTGAAGCCGGGGTTCGAACAGATACGCAGTATTTT. The encoded protein is CSVEAGVRTDTQYF.

The J gene is TRBJ2-7, the V gene TRBV11-2; 10 nucleotides match TRBD1. The CDR3 consists of 15 residues. Losses at the gene ends were 4 bases for V and 4 bases for J; bases not matched to a gene: 7. The germline CDR1 and CDR2 sequences are SGHAT and FQNNGV. This CDR3 is CASSSTRQGAYEQYF. For the CDR3, the DNA is TGTGCCAGCAGCTCCACCAGACAGGGGGCATACGAGCAGTACTTC.

For the CDR3, the DNA is TGCGCCAGCAGAAGGGGGGCGAGGGGAGACACTGAAGCTTTCTTT. Translating it yields CASRRGARGDTEAFF. V usage is TRBV5-1 and J usage is TRBJ1-1; TRBD1 might be the D (6 bases). Between the trimmed V and J ends, which lost 5 bases and 3 bases, there was a span of 17 bases. The CDR3 is made up of 15 amino acids. CDR1 SGHRS and CDR2 YFSETQ come from the germline V gene.

The chain employs TRBV29-1 and TRBJ1-1, with D possibly TRBD1 on 6 matching bases. From germline, CDR1 is SQVTM and CDR2 ANQGSEA. The CDR3 is made up of 12 amino acids. V lost 3 bases to trimming and J lost 9 bases, with 14 bases between them. CDR3 DNA: TGCAGCGTTGACAGGACAGCGTACAAAGCTTTCTTT. The encoded protein is CSVDRTAYKAFF.

This clone appeared a single time. The rearrangement uses TRBV5-1 and TRBJ2-3, with 7 nucleotides matching TRBD2. CDR1 and CDR2 (germline): SGHRS, YFSETQ. This CDR3 comprises 16 residues. The V gene end was trimmed by 7 bases and the J gene end by 1 base; junction bases not matched to a gene: 12. The CDR3 coding sequence is TGCGCCAGCTTCCCTAGCGGCCGAGGGGGCACAGATACGCAGTATTTT. Translating it yields CASFPSGRGGTDTQYF.

By share of the sample, this clone is medium-sized. For the CDR3, the DNA is TGTGCCAGCTGGGGGCCATCGAACACTGAAGCTTTCTTT. It codes for CASWGPSNTEAFF. The chain combines TRBV6-4 with TRBJ1-1; D may be TRBD1 (6 bases). CDR1 and CDR2 from the germline V gene are MRHNA and SNTAGT. V gave up 8 bases and J gave up 1 base, with 11 bases separating them. The CDR3 is made up of 13 amino acids.

The chain carries TRBV6-2 or TRBV6-3 and TRBJ2-7; TRBD2 agrees at 9 bases. The germline V gene has CDR1 MNHEY and CDR2 SVGEGT. V was pared by 2 bases and J by 3 bases, with 2 bases of the junction left unmatched. The length of the CDR3 is 14 residues. The CDR3 spells CASSYGAGGYEQYF. The CDR3 DNA reads TGTGCCAGCAGTTACGGAGCGGGGGGCTACGAGCAGTACTTC.

The chain links TRBV28 to TRBJ2-7; possibly TRBD1 for D (6 bases). The CDR3 loop spans 14 amino acids. Germline CDR1 reads MDHEN; CDR2 reads SYDVKM. Trimming cost V 8 bases and J 0 bases, with 14 bases left between them. CDR3 protein: CASGLIGGSYEQYF. The CDR3 nucleotides are TGTGCCAGCGGCCTTATAGGGGGCTCCTACGAGCAGTACTTC.

This clone was seen only a few times. This chain uses TRBV7-3 with TRBJ1-2, with D possibly being TRBD1 (5 bases). Between the trimmed V and J ends, which lost 2 bases and 0 bases, there was a span of 7 bases. The CDR3 consists of 14 residues. CDR1 and CDR2 (germline): SGHTA, FQGTGA. The CDR3 is CASSLDSSNYGYTF. The CDR3 DNA reads as TGTGCCAGCAGCTTAGACAGCTCTAACTATGGCTACACCTTC.

The V and J genes are TRBV18 and TRBJ2-3; TRBD1 or TRBD2 may be the D gene (5 bases each). V was clipped by 3 bases and J by 4 bases, with 14 bases between them. The CDR3 is made up of 15 amino acids. Germline CDR1 is KGHSH and CDR2 is LQKENI. CDR3 DNA sequence: TGTGCCAGCTCACCGGGACCAGCCGTTTCAGATACGCAGTATTTT. Protein: CASSPGPAVSDTQYF.

This clone has only a few counts. The chain has TRBV10-2 and TRBJ2-3; TRBD2 matches 12 bases. The V and J ends lost 7 bases and 1 base, in that order; junction bases with no gene match: 6. Germline CDR1 is WSHSY and CDR2 is SAAADI. This CDR3 contains 16 residues. The CDR3 here is CASTLSSGGGTDTQYF. The CDR3 DNA follows: TGCGCCAGCACCCTTTCTAGCGGGGGGGGCACAGATACGCAGTATTTT.

The V call is TRBV6-1, the J call TRBJ2-4; D is uncertain. The CDR3 has 15 residues. Trimming pared 2 bases from V and 9 bases from J, leaving 17 bases between. Per the germline V gene, CDR1 is MNHNS and CDR2 is SASEGT. The CDR3 is CASSEMLQLLGIQYF. DNA of the CDR3: TGTGCCAGCAGTGAAATGTTACAGCTCTTGGGCATTCAGTACTTC.

This clone was seen only a few times. The rearrangement links TRBV7-2 to TRBJ2-7; TRBD2 is a possible D gene (5 bases). The CDR3 has 15 residues. Trimming removed 6 bases at V and 3 bases at J, with 18 bases between. The germline V gene encodes CDR1 SGHTA and CDR2 FQGNSA. CDR3 loop: CASRVEWARGYEQYF. In nucleotides, the CDR3 is TGTGCCAGCAGGGTCGAATGGGCACGGGGCTACGAGCAGTACTTC.

The V gene is TRBV7-3, the J gene TRBJ2-6, with 9 bases lining up with TRBD1. The ends lost 5 bases at V and 4 bases at J; junction bases unmatched: 9. Germline CDR1 and CDR2: SGHTA and FQGTGA. The CDR3 runs 17 residues. The CDR3 protein is CASSIAGTGSGANVLTF. In nucleotides, the CDR3 is TGTGCCAGCAGCATTGCCGGGACAGGGTCAGGGGCCAACGTCCTGACTTTC.

The genes are TRBV7-3 and TRBJ1-3, with TRBD1 as a possible D gene (5 bases). Trimming pared 5 bases from V and 8 bases from J, leaving 13 bases between. The CDR3 loop spans 13 amino acids. Germline values: CDR1 SGHTA, CDR2 FQGTGA. The CDR3 bases are TGTGCCAGCAGCCGAGGGGTTGGGGACACCATATATTTT. It translates to CASSRGVGDTIYF.

This clone is a singleton in its sample. V and J are TRBV2 and TRBJ1-2; 8 positions match TRBD1. J gave up 4 bases and V 4 bases, and 8 bases lay outside the gene matches. This CDR3 comprises 15 residues. Germline V gives CDR1 SNHLY, CDR2 FYNNEI. The DNA for the CDR3 is TGTGCCAGCAGTGCTCAGGGGGCAGCCTCCTATGGCTACACCTTC. This sequence encodes CASSAQGAASYGYTF.

V usage is TRBV3-1 (or the pseudogene TRBV3-2) and J usage is TRBJ1-6; 7 bases line up with TRBD1. The CDR3 extends over 16 amino acids. Germline assignment: CDR1 LGHDT and CDR2 YNNKEL (reference sequence). The ends lost 2 bases at V and 5 bases at J; junction bases unmatched: 6. Here the CDR3 reads CASSQMGQTNNSPLHF. Here the CDR3 DNA reads TGTGCCAGCAGCCAAATGGGACAGACTAATAATTCACCCCTCCACTTT.

This clone was detected only once. The chain links TRBV5-4 to TRBJ1-3; D is unresolved. The V gene lost 2 bases and the J gene lost 0 bases, with 12 bases spanning the gap. This CDR3 is 16 amino acids long. CDR1 SGHNT and CDR2 YYREEE come from the germline V gene (reference sequence). This chain's CDR3 is CASSFNSRSSGNTIYF. CDR3 nucleotide sequence: TGTGCCAGCAGCTTTAATTCCAGGAGCTCTGGAAACACCATATATTTT. Complete variable domain (other parts from reference TRBV5-4 and TRBJ1-3): ETGVTQSPTHLIKTRGQQVTLRCSSQSGHNTVSWYQQALGQGPQFIFQYYREEENGRGNFPPRFSGLQFPNYSSELNVNALELDDSALYLCASSFNSRSSGNTIYFGEGSWLTVV.

This chain joins TRBV6-2 or TRBV6-3 and TRBJ2-7; D unresolved. The CDR3 has 13 amino acids. CDR1 and CDR2 from the germline V gene are MNHEY and SVGEGT. V dropped 4 bases and J dropped 3 bases, with 10 bases sitting between them. The CDR3 DNA reads TGTGCCAGCAGTTGGTCAAATTACTACGAGCAGTACTTC. This gives the protein CASSWSNYYEQYF.

This chain connects TRBV7-9 to TRBJ1-5; no firm D call. The V gene lost 3 bases and the J gene lost 0 bases, with 6 bases spanning the gap. The CDR3 spans 14 residues. Germline CDR1 reads SEHNR; CDR2 reads FQNEAQ (reference sequence). The CDR3 here is CASSFEGSNQPQHF. CDR3 DNA sequence: TGTGCCAGCAGCTTTGAGGGTAGCAATCAGCCCCAGCATTTT.

This chain links TRBV6-5 with TRBJ2-2; D might be TRBD2 (6 bases). The V end lost 6 bases, the J end lost 6 bases, and 11 bases lay between the germline ends. The CDR3 loop spans 13 amino acids. From germline, CDR1 is MNHEY and CDR2 SVGAGI. The CDR3 coding sequence is TGTGCCAGCAGGTTAACTAGCCCCGGGGAGCTGTTTTTT. It specifies CASRLTSPGELFF.

The table lists this clone with a count of one. The V gene is TRBV3-1 (or the pseudogene TRBV3-2), the J gene TRBJ2-6, with D possibly matching TRBD2 (7 bases). This CDR3 is 15 amino acids long. V was trimmed by 6 bases and J by 4 bases, leaving 13 bases between them. CDR1 and CDR2 (germline): LGHDT, YNNKEL (reference sequence). CDR3 nucleotide sequence: TGTGCCAGCAGTGCCCGGGGGGCGGGGGCCAACGTCCTGACTTTC. This gives the protein CASSARGAGANVLTF.

The J gene is TRBJ2-7, the V gene TRBV19, with a tentative D call TRBD1 (6 bases). Germline CDR1 and CDR2: LNHDA and SQIVND (reference sequence). The length of the CDR3 is 13 residues. The V gene lost 3 bases and the J gene lost 6 bases, with 12 bases spanning the gap. For the CDR3, the DNA is TGTGCCAGTAGTATTAAGGGGGATCGCGAGCAGTACTTC. Protein product: CASSIKGDREQYF.

The rearrangement links TRBV6-5 to TRBJ1-2, with D unresolved. The CDR3 is 14 amino acids. Trimming removed 5 bases from V and 7 bases from J, with 17 bases in between. The germline V gene has CDR1 MNHEY and CDR2 SVGAGI. The CDR3 region is CASSPTGLGSGYTF. The CDR3 region has the DNA TGTGCCAGCAGTCCCACCGGACTCGGCAGTGGCTACACCTTC.

The J gene is TRBJ1-6, the V gene TRBV28, with 8 bases that match TRBD1. After removal of 4 bases from V and 8 bases from J, the junction contained 7 bases not matched to a gene. Germline CDR1 and CDR2: MDHEN and SYDVKM. CDR3 length equals 15 residues. In DNA, the CDR3 is TGTGCCAGCAGTTCCGTGACAGGGGTGTATTCACCCCTCCACTTT. It codes for CASSSVTGVYSPLHF. The whole variable domain, remainder taken from reference TRBV28 and TRBJ1-6, is DVKVTQSSRYLVKRTGEKVFLECVQDMDHENMFWYRQDPGLGLRLIYFSYDVKMKEKGDIPEGYSVSREKKERFSLILESASTNQTSMYLCASSSVTGVYSPLHFGNGTRLTVT.

The rearrangement links TRBV5-1 to TRBJ1-2; possible D gene TRBD1, 6 bases. Trimming removed 4 bases at V and 4 bases at J, with 14 bases between. Germline V gene sequence: CDR1 SGHRS, CDR2 YFSETQ. This CDR3 comprises 14 residues. The CDR3 nucleotides read TGCGCCAGCAGCCCCGGGACAAACTCCTATGGCTACACCTTC. Its protein product is CASSPGTNSYGYTF.

This chain links TRBV3-1 (or the pseudogene TRBV3-2) with TRBJ1-2; 7 bases agree with TRBD1. Per the germline V gene, CDR1 is LGHDT and CDR2 is YNNKEL (reference sequence). The CDR3 is 15 residues long. The trim removed 1 base at V and 2 bases at J, leaving 4 bases unmatched. The CDR3 reads CASSQVGGGNYGYTF. The DNA of the CDR3 is TGTGCCAGCAGCCAAGTAGGAGGGGGCAACTATGGCTACACCTTC.

The genes are TRBV7-9 and TRBJ2-3, with 11 positions matching TRBD2. CDR1 and CDR2 (germline): SEHNR, FQNEAQ (reference sequence). Unmatched junction bases numbered 12, after V lost 5 bases and J lost 5 bases. CDR3 size: 17 residues. The CDR3 sequence: CASSKLAGAPVRDTQYF. CDR3 sequence (DNA): TGTGCCAGCAGCAAACTAGCGGGGGCTCCAGTCAGAGATACGCAGTATTTT.

V usage is TRBV28 and J usage is TRBJ1-1; D is undetermined. Germline V gene lookup returns CDR1 MDHEN and CDR2 SYDVKM. V lost 4 bases to trimming and J lost 6 bases, with 6 bases between them. The CDR3 is 11 residues long. The CDR3, as DNA: TGTGCCAGCAGTTGGTGGGCTGAAGCTTTCTTT. Translated: CASSWWAEAFF.